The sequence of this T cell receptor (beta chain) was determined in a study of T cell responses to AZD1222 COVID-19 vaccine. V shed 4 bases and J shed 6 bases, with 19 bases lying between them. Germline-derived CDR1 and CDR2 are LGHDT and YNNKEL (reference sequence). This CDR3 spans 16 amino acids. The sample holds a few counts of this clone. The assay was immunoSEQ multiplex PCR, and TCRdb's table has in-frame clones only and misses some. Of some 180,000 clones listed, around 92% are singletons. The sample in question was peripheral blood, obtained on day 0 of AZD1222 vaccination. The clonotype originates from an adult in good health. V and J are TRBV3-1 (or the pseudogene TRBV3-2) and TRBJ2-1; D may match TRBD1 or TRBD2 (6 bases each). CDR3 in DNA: TGTGCCAGCAGCCTAAGGGGGGCTCGAAAGTTCAATGAGCAGTTCTTC. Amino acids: CASSLRGARKFNEQFF.